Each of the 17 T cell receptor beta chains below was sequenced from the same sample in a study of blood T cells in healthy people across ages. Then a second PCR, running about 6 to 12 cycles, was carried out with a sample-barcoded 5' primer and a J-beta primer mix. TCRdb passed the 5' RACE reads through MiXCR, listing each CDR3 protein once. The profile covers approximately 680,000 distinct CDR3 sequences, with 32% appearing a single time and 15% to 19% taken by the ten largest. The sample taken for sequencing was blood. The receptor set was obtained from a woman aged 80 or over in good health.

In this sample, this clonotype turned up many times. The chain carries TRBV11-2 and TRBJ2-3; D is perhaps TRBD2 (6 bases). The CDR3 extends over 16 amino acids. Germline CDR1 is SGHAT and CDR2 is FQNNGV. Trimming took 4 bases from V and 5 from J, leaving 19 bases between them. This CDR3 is CASSSRVGGVRDTQYF. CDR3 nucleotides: TGTGCCAGCAGCTCCCGGGTCGGCGGGGTGAGAGATACGCAGTATTTT.

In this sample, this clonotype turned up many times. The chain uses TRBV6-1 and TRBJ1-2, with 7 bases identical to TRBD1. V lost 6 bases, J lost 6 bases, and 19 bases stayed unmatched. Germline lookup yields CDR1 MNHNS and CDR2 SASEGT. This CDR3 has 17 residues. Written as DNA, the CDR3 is TGTGCCAGCAGGCAGATGTCGGACAGGAGGCGGGAGAATGGCTACACCTTC. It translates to CASRQMSDRRRENGYTF.

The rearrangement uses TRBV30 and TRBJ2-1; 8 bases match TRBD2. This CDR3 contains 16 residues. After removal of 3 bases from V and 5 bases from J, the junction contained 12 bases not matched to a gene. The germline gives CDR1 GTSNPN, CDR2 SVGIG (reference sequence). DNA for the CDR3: TGTGCCTGGAGCGCCTATACGAAGCGGGGGAACAATGAGCAGTTCTTC. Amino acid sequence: CAWSAYTKRGNNEQFF.

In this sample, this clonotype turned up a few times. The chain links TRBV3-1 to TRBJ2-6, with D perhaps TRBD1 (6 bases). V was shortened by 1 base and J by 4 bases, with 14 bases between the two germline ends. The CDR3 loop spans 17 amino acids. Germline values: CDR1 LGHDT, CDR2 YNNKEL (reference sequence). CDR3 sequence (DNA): TGTGCCAGCAGCCAAGGCCTACAGGGTACCGGGGCCAACGTCCTGACTTTC. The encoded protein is CASSQGLQGTGANVLTF.

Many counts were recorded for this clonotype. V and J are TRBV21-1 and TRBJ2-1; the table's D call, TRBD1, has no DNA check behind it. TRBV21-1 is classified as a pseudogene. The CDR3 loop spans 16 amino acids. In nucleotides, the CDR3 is TGTGCCAGCAGCCCTTGCCCCGGGTGGAACTACAATGAGCAGTTCTTC. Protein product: CASSPCPGWNYNEQFF.

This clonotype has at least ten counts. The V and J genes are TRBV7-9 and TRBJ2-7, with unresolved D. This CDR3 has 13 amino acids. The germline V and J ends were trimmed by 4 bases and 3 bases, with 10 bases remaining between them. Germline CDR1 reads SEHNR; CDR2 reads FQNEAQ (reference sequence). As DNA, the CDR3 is TGTGCCAGCAGCTATGCGGACCGCTACGAGCAGTACTTC. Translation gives CASSYADRYEQYF.

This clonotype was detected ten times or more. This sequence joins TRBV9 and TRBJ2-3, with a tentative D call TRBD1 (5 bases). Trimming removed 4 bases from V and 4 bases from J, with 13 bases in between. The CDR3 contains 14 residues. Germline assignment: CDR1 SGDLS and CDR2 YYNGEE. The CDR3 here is CASSTGRAADTQYF. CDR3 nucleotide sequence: TGTGCCAGCAGCACCGGCAGGGCTGCAGATACGCAGTATTTT.

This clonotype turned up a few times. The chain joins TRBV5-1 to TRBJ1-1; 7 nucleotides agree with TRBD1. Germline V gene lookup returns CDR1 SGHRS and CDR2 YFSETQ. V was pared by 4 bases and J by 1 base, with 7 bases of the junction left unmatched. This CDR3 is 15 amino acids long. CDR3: CASSPGRGRNTEAFF. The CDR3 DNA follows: TGCGCCAGCAGCCCTGGCAGGGGGAGGAACACTGAAGCTTTCTTT. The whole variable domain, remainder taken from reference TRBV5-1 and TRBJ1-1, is KAGVTQTPRYLIKTRGQQVTLSCSPISGHRSVSWYQQTPGQGLQFLFEYFSETQRNKGNFPGRFSGRQFSNSRSEMNVSTLELGDSALYLCASSPGRGRNTEAFFGQGTRLTVV.

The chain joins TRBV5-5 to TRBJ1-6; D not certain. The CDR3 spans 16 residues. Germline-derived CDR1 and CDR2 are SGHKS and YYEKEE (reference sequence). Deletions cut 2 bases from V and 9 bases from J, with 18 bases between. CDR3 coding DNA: TGTGCCAGCAGCTTAGGAGGACGGTCGTCGGGTTCACCCCTCCACTTT. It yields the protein CASSLGGRSSGSPLHF.

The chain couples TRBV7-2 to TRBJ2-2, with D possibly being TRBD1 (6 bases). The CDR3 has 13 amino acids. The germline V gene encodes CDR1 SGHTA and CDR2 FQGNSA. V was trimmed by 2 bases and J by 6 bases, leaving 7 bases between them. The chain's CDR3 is CASSLPGAGELFF. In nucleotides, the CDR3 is TGTGCCAGCAGCTTACCAGGGGCCGGGGAGCTGTTTTTT.

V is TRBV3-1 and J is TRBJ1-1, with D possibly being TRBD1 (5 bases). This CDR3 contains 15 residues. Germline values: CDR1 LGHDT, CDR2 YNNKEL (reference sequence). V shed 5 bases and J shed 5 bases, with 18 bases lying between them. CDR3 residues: CASSFGRGVGTEAFF. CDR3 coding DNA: TGTGCCAGCAGCTTTGGACGAGGGGTTGGAACTGAAGCTTTCTTT.

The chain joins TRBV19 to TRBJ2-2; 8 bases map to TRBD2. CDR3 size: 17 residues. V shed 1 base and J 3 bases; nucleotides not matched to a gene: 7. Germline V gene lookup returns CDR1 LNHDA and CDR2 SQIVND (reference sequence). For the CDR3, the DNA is TGTGCCAGTAGTATAGGAAGCGGACTAGCATACACCGGGGAGCTGTTTTTT. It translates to CASSIGSGLAYTGELFF.

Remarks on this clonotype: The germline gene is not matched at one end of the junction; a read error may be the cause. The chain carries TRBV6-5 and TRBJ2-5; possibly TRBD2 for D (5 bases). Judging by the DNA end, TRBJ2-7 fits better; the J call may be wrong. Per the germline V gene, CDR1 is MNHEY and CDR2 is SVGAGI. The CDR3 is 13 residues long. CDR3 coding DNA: TGTGTCAGCAGCCGGGGTCGAAACTACGAGCAGTACTTC. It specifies CVSSRGRNYEQYF.

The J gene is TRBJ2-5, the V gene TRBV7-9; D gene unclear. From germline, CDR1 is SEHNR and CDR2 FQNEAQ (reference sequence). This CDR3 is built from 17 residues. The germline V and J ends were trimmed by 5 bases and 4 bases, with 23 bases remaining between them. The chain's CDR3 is CASSRLVDPFVGETQYF. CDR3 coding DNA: TGTGCCAGCAGCCGGCTTGTTGACCCCTTCGTCGGAGAGACCCAGTACTTC.

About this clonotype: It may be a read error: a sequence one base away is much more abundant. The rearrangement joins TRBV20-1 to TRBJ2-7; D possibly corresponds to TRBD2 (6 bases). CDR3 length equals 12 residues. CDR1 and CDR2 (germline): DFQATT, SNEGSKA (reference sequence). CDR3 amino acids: CSAGGSSCEQYF. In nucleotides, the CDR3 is TGCAGTGCTGGGGGGAGCTCCTGCGAGCAGTACTTC.

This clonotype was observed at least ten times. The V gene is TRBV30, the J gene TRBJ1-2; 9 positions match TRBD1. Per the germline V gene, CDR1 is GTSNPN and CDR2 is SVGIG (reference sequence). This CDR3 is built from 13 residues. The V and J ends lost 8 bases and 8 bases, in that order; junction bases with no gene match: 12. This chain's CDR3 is CAGTGNYPGGYTF. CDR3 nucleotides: TGTGCCGGGACAGGGAATTACCCGGGAGGCTACACCTTC.

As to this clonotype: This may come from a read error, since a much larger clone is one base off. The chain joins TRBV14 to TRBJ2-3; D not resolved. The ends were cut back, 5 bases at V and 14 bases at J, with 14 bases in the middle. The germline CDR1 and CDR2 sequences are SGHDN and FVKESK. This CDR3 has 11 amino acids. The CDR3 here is CASSFRAAMYF. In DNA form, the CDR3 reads TGTGCCAGCAGCTTCCGGGCCGCGATGTATTTT.